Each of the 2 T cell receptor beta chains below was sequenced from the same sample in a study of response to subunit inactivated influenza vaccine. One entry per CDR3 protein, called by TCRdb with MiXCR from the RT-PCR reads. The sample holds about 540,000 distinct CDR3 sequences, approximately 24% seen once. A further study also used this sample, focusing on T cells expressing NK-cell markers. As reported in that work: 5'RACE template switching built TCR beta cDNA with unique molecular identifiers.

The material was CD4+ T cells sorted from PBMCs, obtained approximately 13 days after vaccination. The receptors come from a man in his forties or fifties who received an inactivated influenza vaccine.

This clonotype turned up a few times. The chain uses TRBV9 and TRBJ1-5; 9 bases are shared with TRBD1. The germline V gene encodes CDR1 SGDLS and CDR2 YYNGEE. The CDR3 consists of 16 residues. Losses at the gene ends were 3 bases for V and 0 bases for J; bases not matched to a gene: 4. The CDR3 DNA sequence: TGTGCCAGCAGCGCGGGACAGGGATTTAGCAATCAGCCCCAGCATTTT. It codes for CASSAGQGFSNQPQHF.

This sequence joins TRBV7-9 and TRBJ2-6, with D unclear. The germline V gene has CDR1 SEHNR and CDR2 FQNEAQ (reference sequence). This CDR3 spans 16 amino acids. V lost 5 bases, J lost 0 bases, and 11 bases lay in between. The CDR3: CASSLDLSSGANVLTF. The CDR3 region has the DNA TGTGCCAGCAGCCTAGACCTTAGCTCTGGGGCCAACGTCCTGACTTTC.